These T cell receptor beta chains were read from a single sample in a study of blood T cell repertoires in COVID-19. Repertoires were generated with immunoSEQ multiplex PCR, while TCRdb's copy carries only in-frame clones and drops some. The table shows under 250,000 clones, with over 80% occurring only once. Sequenced sample: peripheral blood. The receptors originated from a man aged 30 to 39 who had recovered from COVID-19. Each CDR3 is given with its conserved first and last residue. The order of the fields is D gene, V gene, J gene, CDR3 length, clone size, CDR3 protein, CDR3 DNA. The D gene is left open where the match is weak. Rows give clone size only sometimes, using once, few, many, or a class for an expanded clone.

TRBD1	TRBV19	TRBJ1-2	15	few	CASSPWDRSDYGYTF	TGTGCCAGTAGTCCTTGGGACAGGTCAGATTATGGCTACACCTTC
TRBD2	TRBV5-4	TRBJ2-3	15	NA	CASSSTGTSGGMQYF	TGTGCCAGCAGCTCAACCGGGACTAGCGGGGGGATGCAGTATTTT
NA	TRBV14	TRBJ1-1	15	NA	CASSPGMVRGTEAFF	TGTGCCAGCAGCCCAGGGATGGTCAGGGGAACTGAAGCTTTCTTT
NA	TRBV12-3/TRBV12-4	TRBJ1-1	12	NA	CASSLGSTEAFF	TGTGCCAGCAGTTTAGGGAGTACTGAAGCTTTCTTT
TRBD1	TRBV14	TRBJ1-4	15	once	CASSQRQGFNEKLFF	TGTGCCAGCAGCCAGAGACAGGGCTTCAATGAAAAACTGTTTTTT
TRBD2	TRBV2	TRBJ2-1	15	NA	CASWSRTSGGDEQFF	TGTGCCAGCTGGTCGCGGACCAGCGGGGGGGATGAGCAGTTCTTC
TRBD1	TRBV9	TRBJ2-5	14	NA	CASSLGGAQETQYF	TGTGCCAGCAGCTTAGGGGGCGCCCAAGAGACCCAGTACTTC
NA	TRBV3-1/TRBV3-2	TRBJ1-2	15	NA	CASSLSLLPYYGYTF	TGTGCCAGCAGCCTATCACTTCTCCCTTACTATGGCTACACCTTC
TRBD1	TRBV10-3	TRBJ1-3	13	NA	CAGSGGTGNTIYF	TGTGCGGGTTCAGGGGGAACTGGAAACACCATATATTTT
NA	TRBV12-5	TRBJ1-2	16	NA	CASGLVVGRDVYGYTF	TGTGCTAGTGGTTTGGTCGTAGGCAGGGATGTGTATGGCTACACCTTC
TRBD1	TRBV10-2	TRBJ1-5	14	many	CASSGDRGHQPQHF	TGCGCCAGCAGTGGTGACAGGGGCCATCAGCCCCAGCATTTT
TRBD2	TRBV29-1	TRBJ2-1	14	NA	CSGLGLAGGNEQFF	TGCAGCGGGCTAGGACTAGCGGGGGGAAATGAGCAGTTCTTC
NA	TRBV2	TRBJ1-5	13	NA	CASNRDSNQPQHF	TGTGCCAGCAACAGGGACAGCAATCAGCCCCAGCATTTT
NA	TRBV27	TRBJ1-1	13	NA	CASSLISEGEAFF	TGTGCCAGCAGTTTAATCTCGGAGGGGGAAGCTTTCTTT
NA	TRBV7-6	TRBJ1-1	14	NA	CASSPNSMNTEAFF	TGTGCCAGCAGCCCGAACTCGATGAACACTGAAGCTTTCTTT
TRBD2	TRBV6-6	TRBJ2-1	13	once	CASAGTSIGEQFF	TGTGCCAGTGCCGGGACTAGTATCGGTGAGCAGTTCTTC
NA	TRBV7-2	TRBJ2-2	15	NA	CASSFFYQNTGELFF	TGTGCCAGCAGCTTTTTCTATCAGAACACCGGGGAGCTGTTTTTT
TRBD2	TRBV3-1/TRBV3-2	TRBJ2-3	18	NA	CASSQDSGGGARTDTQYF	TGTGCCAGCAGCCAAGATAGCGGGGGGGGTGCGAGGACAGATACGCAGTATTTT
NA	TRBV7-8	TRBJ2-3	12	NA	CASSPSTDTQYF	TGTGCCAGCAGCCCTAGCACAGATACGCAGTATTTT
TRBD1	TRBV7-9	TRBJ2-1	15	NA	CASSLTLGQGNEQFF	TGTGCCAGCAGCTTAACCCTTGGACAGGGGAATGAGCAGTTCTTC
NA	TRBV2	TRBJ2-2	15	few	CASSLKHSNTGELFF	TGTGCCAGCAGTTTAAAACATTCGAACACCGGGGAGCTGTTTTTT
NA	TRBV11-2	TRBJ1-1	14	NA	CASSLDSWSTEAFF	TGTGCCAGCAGCTTAGACTCGTGGAGCACTGAAGCTTTCTTT
NA	TRBV6-5	TRBJ2-1	16	NA	CASSYSPDSLLSEQFF	TGTGCCAGCAGTTACTCCCCGGACAGCCTACTGAGTGAGCAGTTCTTC
TRBD2	TRBV19	TRBJ2-7	15	NA	CASSIGAGGSYEQYF	TGTGCCAGTAGTATAGGAGCGGGGGGGTCCTACGAGCAGTACTTC
NA	TRBV5-4	TRBJ2-3	15	few	CASSLDSSGADTQYF	TGTGCCAGCAGCTTGGACTCCAGCGGTGCAGATACGCAGTATTTT
TRBD2	TRBV3-1/TRBV3-2	TRBJ2-1	16	NA	CASSQDKGLPYNEQFF	TGTGCCAGCAGCCAAGATAAGGGACTACCCTACAATGAGCAGTTCTTC
NA	TRBV2	TRBJ1-6	14	few	CASSGGQPNSPLHF	TGTGCCAGCAGTGGAGGACAGCCTAATTCACCCCTCCACTTT
NA	TRBV9	TRBJ2-3	14	NA	CASSFRSGTDTQYF	TGTGCCAGCAGCTTCCGGTCGGGGACAGATACGCAGTATTTT
TRBD1	TRBV10-3	TRBJ1-1	14	NA	CAIRQGALGTEAFF	TGTGCCATCAGACAGGGGGCGCTGGGCACTGAAGCTTTCTTT
TRBD1	TRBV7-9	TRBJ1-1	14	NA	CATLGQGSNTEAFF	TGTGCCACCCTGGGACAGGGGTCGAACACTGAAGCTTTCTTT
TRBD2	TRBV6-2/TRBV6-3	TRBJ2-5	14	NA	CASSYTAGGASQYF	TGTGCCAGCAGTTACACTGCCGGGGGGGCAAGTCAGTACTTC
NA	TRBV6-5	TRBJ1-1	13	NA	CASSYTGSTEAFF	TGTGCCAGCAGTTACACAGGGTCCACTGAAGCTTTCTTT
NA	TRBV5-8	TRBJ1-6	15	NA	CASSFPGRVVSPLHF	TGTGCCAGCAGCTTCCCCGGCAGGGTGGTTTCACCCCTCCACTTT
TRBD2	TRBV19	TRBJ2-1	11	NA	CASRGGGEQFF	TGTGCCAGTCGGGGGGGCGGGGAGCAGTTCTTC
NA	TRBV4-2	TRBJ2-2	17	NA	CASSRGLEGADTGELFF	TGTGCCAGCAGTCGGGGGCTCGAGGGGGCGGACACCGGGGAGCTGTTTTTT
NA	TRBV5-5	TRBJ1-2	9	NA	CASRTCYTF	TGTGCCAGCAGGACTTGCTACACCTTC
TRBD1	TRBV2	TRBJ2-7	16	NA	CASQPPGQEFLSEQYF	TGTGCCAGTCAACCTCCGGGACAGGAATTCTTATCCGAGCAGTACTTC
NA	TRBV14	TRBJ2-1	15	once	CASSQVAGGYNEQFF	TGTGCCAGCAGCCAAGTGGCAGGGGGGTACAATGAGCAGTTCTTC
TRBD1	TRBV27	TRBJ1-2	16	NA	CASRGLGRDRAYGYTF	TGTGCCAGCAGGGGGCTTGGTCGGGACAGGGCCTATGGCTACACCTTC
NA	TRBV5-6	TRBJ2-7	12	NA	CASSLYPGEQYF	TGTGCCAGCAGCTTGTACCCCGGCGAGCAGTACTTC
TRBD1	TRBV2	TRBJ1-4	18	NA	CASSDRTGGFATNEKLFF	TGTGCCAGCAGTGATAGGACAGGGGGTTTTGCAACTAATGAAAAACTGTTTTTT
TRBD2	TRBV24-1	TRBJ2-1	17	NA	CATSDGTGTSGHNEQFF	TGTGCCACCAGTGATGGAACAGGGACTAGCGGGCACAATGAGCAGTTCTTC
NA	TRBV10-1	TRBJ1-3	21	NA	CASSGSRWGQLDPLSGNTIYF	TGCGCCAGCAGTGGATCTCGATGGGGGCAACTCGATCCTCTCTCTGGAAACACCATATATTTT
NA	TRBV4-1	TRBJ1-4	15	NA	CASSSTRQSNEKLFF	TGCGCCAGCAGCTCCACCCGACAGAGTAATGAAAAACTGTTTTTT
TRBD2	TRBV12-3/TRBV12-4	TRBJ2-1	11	NA	CASTLAGEQFF	TGTGCCAGCACCCTAGCGGGTGAGCAGTTCTTC
NA	TRBV10-3	TRBJ1-1	16	NA	CAISESGPRGNTEAFF	TGTGCCATCAGTGAGTCGGGTCCCAGGGGCAACACTGAAGCTTTCTTT
TRBD1	TRBV15	TRBJ1-1	13	NA	CATSRTRQGRVLF	TGTGCCACCAGCAGAACAAGACAGGGTCGCGTCCTTTTT
TRBD1	TRBV5-1	TRBJ1-1	15	NA	CASSLQGQGKTEAFF	TGCGCCAGCAGCTTGCAGGGACAGGGAAAAACTGAAGCTTTCTTT
TRBD2	TRBV28	TRBJ2-2	14	few	CASGSGGVPGELFF	TGTGCCAGCGGTAGCGGGGGGGTTCCCGGGGAGCTGTTTTTT
NA	TRBV2	TRBJ2-7	12	many	CASRRQIYEQYF	TGTGCCAGCAGGAGACAGATTTACGAGCAGTACTTC
TRBD1	TRBV9	TRBJ2-5	18	NA	CASSAGTGPSQYQETQYF	TGTGCCAGCAGCGCAGGGACAGGGCCAAGCCAGTACCAAGAGACCCAGTACTTC
TRBD1	TRBV6-5	TRBJ2-5	15	NA	CASSTNPGGWETQYF	TGTGCCAGCAGTACCAATCCAGGGGGCTGGGAGACCCAGTACTTC
TRBD2	TRBV10-3	TRBJ2-3	18	once	CAISELLAGGPRTDTQYF	TGTGCCATCAGTGAGCTCCTAGCGGGGGGGCCTCGCACAGATACGCAGTATTTT
TRBD1	TRBV5-1	TRBJ2-5	15	NA	CASSLQGAGGETQYF	TGCGCCAGCAGCTTGCAGGGGGCAGGTGGAGAGACCCAGTACTTC
NA	TRBV19	TRBJ1-2	13	NA	CASSKPGLYGYTF	TGTGCCAGTAGTAAACCTGGGCTCTATGGCTACACCTTC
NA	TRBV5-6	TRBJ2-5	14	NA	CASSWGQGRETQYF	TGTGCCAGCAGCTGGGGGCAGGGTAGAGAGACCCAGTACTTC
NA	TRBV5-1	TRBJ2-6	15	NA	CASSLGDSGANVLTF	TGCGCCAGCAGCTTGGGAGACTCTGGGGCCAACGTCCTGACTTTC
NA	TRBV4-1	TRBJ1-3	13	NA	CASSLQVGNTIYF	TGCGCCAGCAGCCTACAGGTTGGAAACACCATATATTTT
TRBD1	TRBV6-5	TRBJ2-5	13	NA	CASQQGRWETQYF	TGTGCCAGCCAACAGGGGAGATGGGAGACCCAGTACTTC
NA	TRBV7-9	TRBJ2-1	12	NA	CASSSRPNEQFF	TGTGCCAGCAGTTCCCGTCCCAATGAGCAGTTCTTC